The clone carrying this T cell receptor beta chain has a count of ten or more. This entry belongs to a study of early T cells in non-severe SARS-CoV-2 infection. MiXCR was run by TCRdb on the 5' RACE reads, yielding one entry per CDR3 protein. This sample has about 94,000 distinct CDR3 sequences; roughly 13% occur once, and the top ten carry around 2.4%. Material: whole blood. This receptor was identified in an adult who was a healthcare worker with PCR-confirmed SARS-CoV-2 infection or an uninfected control (not recorded which).

The CDR3 sequence: CATKGSPAAGEQFF. The CDR3 nucleotides are TGTGCCACCAAGGGTTCTCCAGCGGCGGGTGAGCAGTTCTTC. The chain recombines TRBV2 with TRBJ2-1; D is perhaps TRBD2 (5 bases). This CDR3 is 14 amino acids long. The V end was cut by 10 bases, the J end by 9 bases, with 22 bases between. Germline V gene lookup returns CDR1 SNHLY and CDR2 FYNNEI.